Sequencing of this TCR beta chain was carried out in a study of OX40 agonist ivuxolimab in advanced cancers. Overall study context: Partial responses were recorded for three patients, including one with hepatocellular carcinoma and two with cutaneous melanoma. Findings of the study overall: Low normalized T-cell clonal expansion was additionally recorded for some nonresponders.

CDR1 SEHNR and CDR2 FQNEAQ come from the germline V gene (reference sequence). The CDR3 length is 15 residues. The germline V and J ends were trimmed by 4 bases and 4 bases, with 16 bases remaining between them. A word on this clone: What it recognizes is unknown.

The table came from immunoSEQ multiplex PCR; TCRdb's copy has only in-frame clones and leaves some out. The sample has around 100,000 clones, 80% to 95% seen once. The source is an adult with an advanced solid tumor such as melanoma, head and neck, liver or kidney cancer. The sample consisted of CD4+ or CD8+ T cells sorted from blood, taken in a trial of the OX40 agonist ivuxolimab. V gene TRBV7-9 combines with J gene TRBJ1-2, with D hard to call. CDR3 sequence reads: CASSSGLGSLYGYTF. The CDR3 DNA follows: TGTGCCAGCAGCTCGGGTTTGGGCTCTCTCTATGGCTACACCTTC.